Sequencing of this T cell receptor beta chain was carried out in a study of T cell responses to AZD1222 COVID-19 vaccine. Findings and limits, study-wide: Receipt of two AZD1222 doses was followed by a rise in Spike-specific TCR breadth and depth. The sample set comprised mostly white British donors with more females, and clonal diversity was possibly underestimated.

Germline V gene lookup returns CDR1 SNHLY and CDR2 FYNNEI. The CDR3 covers 16 residues. V lost 0 bases to trimming and J lost 3 bases, with 12 bases between them. Remarks on this clone: The antigen is undetermined.

Assay used: immunoSEQ multiplex PCR; TCRdb lists only in-frame clones, some missing. The repertoire includes tens of thousands of clones, approximately 91% of them detected once, and 11% sits in the top ten. Sequencing was performed on peripheral blood, taken on day 0 of AZD1222 vaccination. This sequence joins TRBV2 and TRBJ1-3; maybe TRBD1 (6 bases). This TCR was recovered from an adult in good health. This chain's CDR3 is CASSEARGAGGNTIYF. DNA for the CDR3: TGTGCCAGCAGTGAAGCGCGGGGGGCTGGTGGAAACACCATATATTTT.